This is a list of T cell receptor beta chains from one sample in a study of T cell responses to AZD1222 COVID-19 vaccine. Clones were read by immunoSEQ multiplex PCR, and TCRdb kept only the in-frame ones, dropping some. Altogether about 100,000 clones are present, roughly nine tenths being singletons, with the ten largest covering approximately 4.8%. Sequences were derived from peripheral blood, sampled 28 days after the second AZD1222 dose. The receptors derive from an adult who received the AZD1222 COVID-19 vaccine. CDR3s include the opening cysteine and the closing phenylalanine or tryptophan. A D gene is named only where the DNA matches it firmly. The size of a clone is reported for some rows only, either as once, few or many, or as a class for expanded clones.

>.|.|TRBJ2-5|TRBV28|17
TGTGCCAGCAGTTCCTTTTGGCTCGGCACCCCCGGGGAGACCCAGTACTTC
CASSSFWLGTPGETQYF
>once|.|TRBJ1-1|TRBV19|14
TGTGCCAGTAGTCCAGGACTTTGGAACACTGAAGCTTTCTTT
CASSPGLWNTEAFF
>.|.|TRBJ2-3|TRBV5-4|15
TGTGCCAGCAGCTTGGCTGGTGGTCGCACAGATACGCAGTATTTT
CASSLAGGRTDTQYF
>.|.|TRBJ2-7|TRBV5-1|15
TGCGCCAGCAGCTTGATAGCAGGGAGCTCCTACGAGCAGTACTTC
CASSLIAGSSYEQYF
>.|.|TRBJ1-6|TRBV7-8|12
TGTGCCAGCAGCTTAATGTTCTCACCCCTCCACTTT
CASSLMFSPLHF
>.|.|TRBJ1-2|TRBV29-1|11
TGCAGCTATACATCCGGCGGTGGCTACACCTTC
CSYTSGGGYTF
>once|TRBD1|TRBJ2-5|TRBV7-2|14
TGTGCCAGCAGCCGGGACAGGGGGTATGAGACCCAGTACTTC
CASSRDRGYETQYF
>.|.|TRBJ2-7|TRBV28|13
TGTGCCAGCAGTTTAAGGGGTCAGTACGAGCAGTACTTC
CASSLRGQYEQYF
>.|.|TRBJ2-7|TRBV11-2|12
TGTGCCAGCAGTTTGGGGACCTACGAGCAGTACTTC
CASSLGTYEQYF
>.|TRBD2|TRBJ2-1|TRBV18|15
TGTGCCAGCTCACCTCCGGGACTAGCGGAGGGTGAGCAGTTCTTC
CASSPPGLAEGEQFF
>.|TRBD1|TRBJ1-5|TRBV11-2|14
TGTGCCAGCAGCCCCGACAGGGGGAATCAGCCCCAGCATTTT
CASSPDRGNQPQHF
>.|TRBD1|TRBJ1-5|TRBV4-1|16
TGCGCCAGCAGCCAAGACGCAGGGGGCGGCAATCAGCCCCAGCATTTT
CASSQDAGGGNQPQHF